This T cell receptor beta chain stems from a study of control samples from healthy donors and cancer patients. The CDR3 has 12 amino acids. CDR1 and CDR2 from the germline V gene are SGHAT and FQNNGV. V was trimmed by 7 bases and J by 2 bases, leaving 9 bases between them. Clones were sequenced by immunoSEQ multiplex PCR, and TCRdb holds only the in-frame ones, with some missing. The repertoire consists of 150,000 to 200,000 clones, with roughly nine tenths occurring once and the leading ten covering about 0.73%. Sequencing was carried out using blood. This chain links TRBV11-2 with TRBJ2-7, with D possibly TRBD2 on 6 matching bases. The receptor was isolated from a woman in her twenties or thirties in good health. In DNA, the CDR3 is TGTGCCAGCACGGGGAGGACCTACGAGCAGTACTTC. Translation: CASTGRTYEQYF. Looking up the rest from reference TRBV11-2 and TRBJ2-7 gives the full variable domain: EAGVAQSPRYKIIEKRQSVAFWCNPISGHATLYWYQQILGQGPKLLIQFQNNGVVDDSQLPKDRFSAERLKGVDSTLKIQPAKLEDSAVYLCASTGRTYEQYFGPGTRLTVT.